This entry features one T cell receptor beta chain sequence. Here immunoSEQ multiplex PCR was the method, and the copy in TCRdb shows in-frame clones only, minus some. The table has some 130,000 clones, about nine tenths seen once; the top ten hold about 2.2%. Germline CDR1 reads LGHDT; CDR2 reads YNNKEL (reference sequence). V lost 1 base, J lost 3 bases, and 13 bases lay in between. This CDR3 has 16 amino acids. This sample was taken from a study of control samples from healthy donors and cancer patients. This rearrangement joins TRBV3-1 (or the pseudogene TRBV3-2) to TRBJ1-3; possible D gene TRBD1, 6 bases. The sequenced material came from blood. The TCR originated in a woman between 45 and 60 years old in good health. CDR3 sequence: CASSQGGGGGGNTIYF. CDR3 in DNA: TGTGCCAGCAGCCAAGGCGGCGGGGGCGGTGGAAACACCATATATTTT.